This record covers a single T cell receptor beta chain. This clonotype appeared a few times. Its antigen has not been determined. No much larger clone is present one base from it, and per-base qualities are unavailable. The approximately 39 donors, aged 6 to 90 years, were systemically healthy Caucasian individuals from Russia. Each donor gave ten milliliters of peripheral blood, drawn into EDTA-treated Vacutainer tubes. Ficoll-Paque density-gradient centrifugation was used to isolate PBMCs, with at least 6 million obtained per sample. Trizol reagent was used to extract total RNA from the PBMCs, yielding at least 5.5 micrograms per sample. The percentages of naive CD45RAhigh/CD27high T cells were determined by flow cytometry on a PBMC aliquot from every donor. This specimen belongs to a study of blood T cells in healthy people across ages (dated by TCRdb to between 2015 and 2016). Regarding the complete study: In model experiments, template switching captured roughly one uniquely barcoded TCR beta cDNA molecule for every two T cells. To avoid experimental bias, donors of different ages were randomly spread across the sequencing lanes. The study measured age-related changes in TCR beta repertoire diversity using deep sequencing normalized with unique cDNA molecular identifiers. Two additional independent replicas of 1 million unique cDNA reads from the same blood draw were analyzed for two donors (one aged 18 to 29 and one aged 80 or older). Donors were grouped into four age groups: young (average approximately 16 years), middle-aged (roughly 40), aged (around 66) and long-lived (approximately 81). On the study overall, not on this receptor specifically: Conclusive comparison of naive and antigen-experienced compartments was prevented by the profiling of bulk unsorted PBMCs. Because donor CMV infection status was unknown, age-related changes in expanded clonotypes were potentially confounded. There was a strong correlation between observed TCR beta diversity and the percentage of naive T cells measured by flow cytometry. As age increased, observed TCR beta diversity per million T cells dropped in a roughly linear way, and a significant reduction was already evident by age 40. Estimates of total diversity from one million sequenced T cells were regarded as lower bounds and underestimates. Compared with the aged group, the long-lived group had more naive CD4+ T cells, fewer expanded clones and increased TCR diversity, a pattern suggesting age selection.

The germline V gene encodes CDR1 MGHRA and CDR2 YSYEKL. Counted from cysteine to phenylalanine, this CDR3 has 16 amino acids. The entry retains the CDR3 DNA only, 48 bases that are in frame from base 1. V has 0 bases trimmed and J has 9 bases trimmed; junction bases matching no gene number 9. To prepare the library, 5' RACE was applied. Sequencer: Illumina HiSeq 2500. A second PCR of about 7 to 12 cycles was run with a J-beta primer mix and a sample-barcoded 5' primer. A template-switch 5' adaptor carrying 12 random nucleotides introduced a unique molecular identifier onto each TCR beta cDNA molecule. Each sample yielded at least 3 million CDR3-containing paired-end reads. First-strand cDNA was synthesized from all RNA with the Mint cDNA synthesis kit, primed by a TRBC-specific oligonucleotide. After uracil-DNA glycosylase treatment, a first 18-cycle PCR used universal primers M1SS and BC2_uni_R on all cDNA. Per the authors' processing: Normalization of each sample was performed by random selection of 1 million high-quality reads, each carrying a distinct molecular identifier. Reads sharing molecular identifiers were discarded rather than binned into consensus sequences. MiTCR, set to a Q25 quality threshold and the strictest error-elimination algorithm, was used for CDR3 identification, clonotype clustering and error correction. A nonparametric unseen species model with Euler transformation was used to estimate lower-bound total TCR beta diversity. TCRdb reprocessed the public reads (quality trimming at Q25 with fastp, clone calling with MiXCR) and kept in-frame beta chains. Entries are consolidated by CDR3 protein sequence, retaining the most common genes and DNA. TCRdb assigned the V and J calls; the authors' analysis was not used. The sample table holds around 800,000 distinct CDR3 sequences, of which approximately 44% were seen once. The ten top clones hold about 21% of the sample.

This chain joins TRBV4-1 to TRBJ2-1; 9 bases in the junction line up with TRBD2. The sequenced material came from blood. This TCR derives from a man in his fifties or sixties in good health. In nucleotides, the sequence is TGCGCCAGCAGCCAAGATCCTGCGGGGGGGCGAGGTGAGCAGTTCTTC. Protein translation: CASSQDPAGGRGEQFF.